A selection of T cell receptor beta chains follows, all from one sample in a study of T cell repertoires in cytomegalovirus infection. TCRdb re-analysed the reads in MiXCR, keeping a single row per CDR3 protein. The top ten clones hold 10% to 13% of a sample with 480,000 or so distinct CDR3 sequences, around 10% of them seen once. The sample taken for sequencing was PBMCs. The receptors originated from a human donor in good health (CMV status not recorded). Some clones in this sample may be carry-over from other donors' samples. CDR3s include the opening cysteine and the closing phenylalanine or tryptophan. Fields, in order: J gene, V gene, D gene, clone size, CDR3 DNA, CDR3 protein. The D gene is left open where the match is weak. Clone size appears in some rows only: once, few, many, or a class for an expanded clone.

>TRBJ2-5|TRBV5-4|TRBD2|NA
TGTGCCAGCAGCTTGGAGGGGCTAGCGGGCCTGGTGATCCAAGAGACCCAGTACTTC
CASSLEGLAGLVIQETQYF
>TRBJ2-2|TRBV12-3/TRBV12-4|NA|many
TGTGCCAGCAGTTTAGACCTGTATACCGGGGAGCTGTTTTTT
CASSLDLYTGELFF
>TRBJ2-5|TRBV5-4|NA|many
TGTGCCAGCAGCAGCTTATCCCAAGAGACCCAGTACTTC
CASSSLSQETQYF
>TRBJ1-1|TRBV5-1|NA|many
TGCGCCAGCAGCTTGGCCCCGGACGCTGAAGCTTTCTTT
CASSLAPDAEAFF
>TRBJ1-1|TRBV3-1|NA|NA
TGTGCCAGCAGCCTGGGTGTCAGGCTGAACACTGAAGCTTTCTTT
CASSLGVRLNTEAFF
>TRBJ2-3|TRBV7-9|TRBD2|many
TGTGCCAGCAGCTTAGCCGGGAGGGATGGGACAGATACGCAGTATTTT
CASSLAGRDGTDTQYF
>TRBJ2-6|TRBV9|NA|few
TGTGCCAGCAGCGTCGGCTTCTCTGGGGCCAACGTCCTGACTTTC
CASSVGFSGANVLTF
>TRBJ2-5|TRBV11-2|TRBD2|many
TGTGCCAGCAGCTTCACTAGCGACCAAGAGACCCAGTACTTC
CASSFTSDQETQYF
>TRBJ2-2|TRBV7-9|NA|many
TGTGCCAGCAGCCAACGGGAGTACACCGGGGAGCTGTTTTTT
CASSQREYTGELFF
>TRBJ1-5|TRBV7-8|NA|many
TGTGCCAGCAGCTTAGCGGGCCCGCAGGGGACTCAGCCCCAGCATTTT
CASSLAGPQGTQPQHF
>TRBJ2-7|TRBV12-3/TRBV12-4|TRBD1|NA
TGTGCCAGCAGAAGAACAGGGGTCAACTACGAGCAGTACTTC
CASRRTGVNYEQYF
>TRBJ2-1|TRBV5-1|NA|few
TGCGCCAGCAGCTTGTACGGACCCAATGAGCAGTTCTTC
CASSLYGPNEQFF
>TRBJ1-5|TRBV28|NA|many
TGTGCCAGCAGTTTATACGGTGTTGGTCAGCCCCAGCATTTT
CASSLYGVGQPQHF
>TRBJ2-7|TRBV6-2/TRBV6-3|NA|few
TGTGCCAGCAGTTACTCGACCCAGGAGGTCTCCTACGAGCAGTACTTC
CASSYSTQEVSYEQYF
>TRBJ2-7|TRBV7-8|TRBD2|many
TGTGCCAGCAGCTTAGGTTGGACTAGCGGGTTTTACGAGCAGTACTTC
CASSLGWTSGFYEQYF
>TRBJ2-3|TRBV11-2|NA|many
TGTGCCAGCAGCTTACCCGTCACAGATACGCAGTATTTT
CASSLPVTDTQYF
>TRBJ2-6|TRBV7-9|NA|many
TGTGCCAGCAGCTTGGTGGCTGGGGCCAACGTCCTGACTTTC
CASSLVAGANVLTF
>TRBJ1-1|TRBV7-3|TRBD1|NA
TGTGCCAGCAGCTTAACCCCCCGGCAGGGGGCAAAGAACACTGAAGCTTTCTTT
CASSLTPRQGAKNTEAFF
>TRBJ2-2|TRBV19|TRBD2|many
TGTGCCAGTAGTATCGCCGGGACTAGCGACACCGGGGAGCTGTTTTTT
CASSIAGTSDTGELFF
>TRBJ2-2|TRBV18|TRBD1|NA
TGTGCCAGCTCAAAACAGGGGGCAAACACCGGGGAGCTGTTTTTT
CASSKQGANTGELFF
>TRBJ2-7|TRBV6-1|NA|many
TGTGCCAGCAGAGGGTCCTACGAGCAGTACTTC
CASRGSYEQYF
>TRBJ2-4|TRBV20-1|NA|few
TGCAGTGCACCCGGGACTTTTCTAGCCAAAAACATTCAGTACTTC
CSAPGTFLAKNIQYF
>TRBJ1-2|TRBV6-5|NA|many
TGTGCCAGCAGTTACGGGCAGGGGCTAAGCTATGGCTACACCTTC
CASSYGQGLSYGYTF
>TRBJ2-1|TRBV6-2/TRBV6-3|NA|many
TGTGCCAGCAGTTCCTTCTCCGCGACCAGCTCCTACAATGAGCAGTTCTTC
CASSSFSATSSYNEQFF
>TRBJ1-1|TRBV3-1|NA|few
TGTGCCAGCAGCCAGCATCCCCGACGGCACACTGAAGCTTTCTTT
CASSQHPRRHTEAFF
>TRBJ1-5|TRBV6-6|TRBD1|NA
TGTGCCAGCAGTGAGGGGACAGAGAGCAATCAGCCCCAGCATTTT
CASSEGTESNQPQHF
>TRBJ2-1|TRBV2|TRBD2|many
TGTGCCAGCAGTGCCCGCCTAGCGGGAGGGCCTTTGAATGAGCAGTTCTTC
CASSARLAGGPLNEQFF
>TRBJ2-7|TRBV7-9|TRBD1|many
TGTGCCAGCAGCACCGGACAGGGAACATACGAGCAGTACTTC
CASSTGQGTYEQYF
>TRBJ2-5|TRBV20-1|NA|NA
TGCAGTGCTAGCGGGGGCCCTCAAGAGACCCAGTACTTC
CSASGGPQETQYF
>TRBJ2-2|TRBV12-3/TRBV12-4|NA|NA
TGTGCCAGCAGTTTAGGGCAGGAATACACCGGGGAGCTGTTTTTT
CASSLGQEYTGELFF
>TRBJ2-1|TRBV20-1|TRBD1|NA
TGCAGTGCTAGAGCCCCGGGACAGGGGTTATACAATGAGCAGTTCTTC
CSARAPGQGLYNEQFF
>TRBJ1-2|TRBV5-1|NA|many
TGCGCCAGCAGCCTATTTCAGACAGCCAACTATGGCTACACCTTC
CASSLFQTANYGYTF
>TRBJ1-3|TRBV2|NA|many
TGTGCCAGCAGTCTCTCTCCAACAGGGTCCTCTGGAAACACCATATATTTT
CASSLSPTGSSGNTIYF
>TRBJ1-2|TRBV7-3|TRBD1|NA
TGTGCCAGCAGCTTATCACCGGACAGGGCTGGCTACACCTTC
CASSLSPDRAGYTF
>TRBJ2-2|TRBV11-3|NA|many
TGTGCCAGCAGCTCGGGAGAGACCGGGGAGCTGTTTTTT
CASSSGETGELFF
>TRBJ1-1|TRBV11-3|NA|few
TGTGCCAGCAGCTTAGAACCGGGCACTGAAGCTTTCTTT
CASSLEPGTEAFF
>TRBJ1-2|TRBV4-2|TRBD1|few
TGTGCCAGCAGCCAAGACGTGACAGGGCCCTATGGCTACACCTTC
CASSQDVTGPYGYTF
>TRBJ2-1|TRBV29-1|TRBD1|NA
TGCAGCGTCACCCCAGGGGGCAACCAGTTCTTC
CSVTPGGNQFF
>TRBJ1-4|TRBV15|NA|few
TGTGCCACCAGCAGGTACGAGGGGGTCGGCGAAAAACTGTTTTTT
CATSRYEGVGEKLFF
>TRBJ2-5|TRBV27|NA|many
TGTGCCAGCAGTCCGCCCCGGGGGCGGACCCAGTACTTC
CASSPPRGRTQYF
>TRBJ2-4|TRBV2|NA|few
TGTGCCAGCAGAATCGAGGGGGTAGCCAAAAACATTCAGTACTTC
CASRIEGVAKNIQYF
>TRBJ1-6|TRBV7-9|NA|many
TGTGCCAGCAGCTCGACGGAGAGCTCCTATAATTCACCCCTCCACTTT
CASSSTESSYNSPLHF
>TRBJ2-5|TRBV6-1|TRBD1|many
TGTGCCAGCACTTCGGGACAGGCCGGGATGGAGACCCAGTACTTC
CASTSGQAGMETQYF
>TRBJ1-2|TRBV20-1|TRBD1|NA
TGCAGTGCTAGACGAGACAGGGATCAAGACGGCTACACCTTC
CSARRDRDQDGYTF
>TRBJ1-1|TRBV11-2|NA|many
TGTGCCAGCAGCTTATGGCCGAACACTGAAGCTTTCTTT
CASSLWPNTEAFF
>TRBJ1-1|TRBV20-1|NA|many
TGCAGTGCTAGAGAAAGTCTAGGGACGAACACTGAAGCTTTCTTT
CSARESLGTNTEAFF
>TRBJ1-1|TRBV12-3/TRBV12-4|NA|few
TGTGCCAGCAGCCCTGGGGGGGGATTTACGACTGAAGCTTTCTTT
CASSPGGGFTTEAFF
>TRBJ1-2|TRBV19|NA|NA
TGTGCCAGTAGTATAGGTCTCTTGGACGGGCCCTATGGCTACACCTTC
CASSIGLLDGPYGYTF
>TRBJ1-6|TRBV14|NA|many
TGTGCCAGCAGCCGGTACCGGGATACCTATAATTCACCCCTCCACTTT
CASSRYRDTYNSPLHF
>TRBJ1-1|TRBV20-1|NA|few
TGCAGTGCTAGAGGGGACATTGAAGCTTTCTTT
CSARGDIEAFF
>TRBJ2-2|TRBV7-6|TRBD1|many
TGTGCCAGCAGCTTACGAACAGGGGACACCGGGGAGCTGTTTTTT
CASSLRTGDTGELFF
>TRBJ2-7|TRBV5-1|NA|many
TGCGCCAGCAGCTTGGGGGGGGTGCTCTACGAGCAGTACTTC
CASSLGGVLYEQYF
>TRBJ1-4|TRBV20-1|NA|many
TGCAGTGCTAGAGATCTGACCAGCGCTAATGAAAAACTGTTTTTT
CSARDLTSANEKLFF